These T cell receptor beta chains were read from a single sample in a study of T-cell reconstitution after alpha-beta-depleted transplantation in children. MiXCR was run by TCRdb on the PCR reads, yielding one entry per CDR3 protein. The sample holds under 250,000 distinct CDR3 sequences, over 15% seen once. Specimen: PBMCs, mostly from graft donor cells, collected 360 days after TCRalphabeta/CD19-depleted stem cell transplant. These receptors were obtained from a male patient between 2 and 15 years old who had a stem cell transplant for acute lymphoblastic leukemia, so the T cells may come from the graft donor. Each CDR3 is given with its conserved first and last residue. D genes are given only for firm matches. Clone size, where shown, is once, few, many, or a class for clones that have expanded.

>few|TRBJ2-7|TRBV20-1|TRBD2
TGCAGTGCTCTAAGCGGGGGGTCGCCCTACGAGCAGTACTTC
CSALSGGSPYEQYF
>NA|TRBJ2-7|TRBV4-2|NA
TGTGCCAGCAGCCAAGAGAAAGGTTTCGACGAGCAGTACTTC
CASSQEKGFDEQYF
>few|TRBJ1-4|TRBV12-3/TRBV12-4|NA
TGTGCCAGCAGGCCCCGCGAGGGTCTAGGGGAAAAACTGTTTTTT
CASRPREGLGEKLFF
>many|TRBJ2-2|TRBV12-3/TRBV12-4|NA
TGTGCCAGCAGTTTCCAGGGCGCCGGGGAGCTGTTTTTT
CASSFQGAGELFF
>NA|TRBJ1-1|TRBV11-2|NA
TGTGCCAGCAGCTCGGGACTCGGGAGGACCAACACTGAAGCTTTCTTT
CASSSGLGRTNTEAFF
>NA|TRBJ1-1|TRBV20-1|TRBD1
TGCAGTGCTGGACAGGGGAAGCCTTTCTTT
CSAGQGKPFF
>few|TRBJ2-1|TRBV2|NA
TGTGCCAGCAGGGACCCCCTAGCTAGCTCCTACAATGAGCAGTTCTTC
CASRDPLASSYNEQFF
>few|TRBJ2-5|TRBV28|TRBD2
TGTGCCAGCAGAAAAGGACTAGCGCTAGGACAAGAGACCCAGTACTTC
CASRKGLALGQETQYF
>few|TRBJ1-3|TRBV7-2|NA
TGTGCCAGCAGCTTAGGGCCAGATGGAAACACCATATATTTT
CASSLGPDGNTIYF
>many|TRBJ2-7|TRBV20-1|TRBD2
TGCAGTGCCGGGGCGGGGGGAACCACCTACGAGCAGTACTTC
CSAGAGGTTYEQYF